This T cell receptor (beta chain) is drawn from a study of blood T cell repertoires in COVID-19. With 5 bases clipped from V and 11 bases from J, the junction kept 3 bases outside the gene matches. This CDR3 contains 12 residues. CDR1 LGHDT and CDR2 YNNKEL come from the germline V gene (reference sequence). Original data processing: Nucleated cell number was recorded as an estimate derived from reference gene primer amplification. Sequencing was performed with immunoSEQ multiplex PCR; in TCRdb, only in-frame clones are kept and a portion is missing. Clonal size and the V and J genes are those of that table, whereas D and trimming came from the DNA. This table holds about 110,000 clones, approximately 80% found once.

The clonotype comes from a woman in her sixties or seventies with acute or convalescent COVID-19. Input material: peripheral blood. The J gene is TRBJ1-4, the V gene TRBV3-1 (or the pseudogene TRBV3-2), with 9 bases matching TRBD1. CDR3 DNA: TGTGCCAGCAGCGCACAGGGGGCTAAACTGTTTTTT. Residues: CASSAQGAKLFF.